The 30 T cell receptor beta chains in this list originate from one sample, sequenced in a study of control samples from healthy donors and cancer patients. TCRdb's table, derived via immunoSEQ multiplex PCR, lists solely in-frame clones and lacks some. The top ten clones hold about 0.94% of a sample with about 160,000 clones, nearly 96% of them seen once. The sequencing sample was made of blood. The source of these receptors is a woman aged 25 to 39 in good health.

As DNA, the CDR3 is TGCGCCAGCAGTGTCACCTCGACGAATCCTGGAAACACCATATATTTT. Protein sequence: CASSVTSTNPGNTIYF. This chain uses TRBV10-1 with TRBJ1-3; no definite D call. Per germline, CDR1 WNHNN and CDR2 SYGVQD (reference sequence). V was cut by 4 bases and J by 2 bases, with 15 bases left in between. CDR3 length equals 16 residues.

The chain couples TRBV5-1 to TRBJ2-2; D is possibly TRBD1 or TRBD2 (5 bases each). CDR3 length equals 15 residues. V was trimmed by 1 base and J by 4 bases, leaving 11 bases between them. CDR1 and CDR2 (germline): SGHRS, YFSETQ. The CDR3 region has the DNA TGCGCCAGCAGCTTGCTGGCAGGGAGCACCGGGGAGCTGTTTTTT. As protein: CASSLLAGSTGELFF.

The rearrangement joins TRBV6-5 to TRBJ1-2, with a possible D match to TRBD1 (6 bases). Trimming took off 5 bases at V and 3 bases at J, with 16 bases between the two ends. The germline V gene encodes CDR1 MNHEY and CDR2 SVGAGI. The CDR3 covers 15 residues. The CDR3 region is CASSTRQAFYYGYTF. CDR3 nucleotides: TGTGCCAGCAGTACACGACAGGCGTTTTACTATGGCTACACCTTC.

CDR3 residues: CASSRYRDPNEKLFF. The CDR3 nucleotides are TGTGCCAGCTCACGTTACAGGGATCCTAATGAAAAACTGTTTTTT. V and J are TRBV18 and TRBJ1-4, with D maybe TRBD1 (6 bases). V was shortened by 4 bases and J by 3 bases, with 12 bases between the two germline ends. Germline assignment: CDR1 KGHSH and CDR2 LQKENI. This CDR3 has 15 amino acids.

This clone was seen once. V usage is TRBV19 and J usage is TRBJ2-6; D is perhaps TRBD1 (6 bases). The CDR3 loop spans 19 amino acids. Between the trimmed V and J ends, which lost 0 bases and 2 bases, there was a span of 17 bases. From germline, CDR1 is LNHDA and CDR2 SQIVND (reference sequence). CDR3 sequence reads: CASSIDLLGAGTGANVLTF. CDR3 in DNA: TGTGCCAGTAGTATAGATCTATTGGGGGCAGGGACTGGGGCCAACGTCCTGACTTTC. Full variable domain (missing parts from reference TRBV19 and TRBJ2-6): DGGITQSPKYLFRKEGQNVTLSCEQNLNHDAMYWYRQDPGQGLRLIYYSQIVNDFQKGDIAEGYSVSREKKESFPLTVTSAQKNPTAFYLCASSIDLLGAGTGANVLTFGAGSRLTVL.

The V gene is TRBV29-1, the J gene TRBJ1-2; D not certain. The germline CDR1 and CDR2 sequences are SQVTM and ANQGSEA. Between the trimmed V and J ends, which lost 6 bases and 2 bases, there was a span of 16 bases. CDR3 size: 14 residues. In DNA, the CDR3 is TGCAGCGTCCAAACCCGGACTCAGAACTATGGCTACACCTTC. Its translation is CSVQTRTQNYGYTF.

V and J are TRBV7-8 and TRBJ2-7; perhaps D is TRBD1 or TRBD2 (5 bases each). V lost 4 bases and J lost 4, with 14 bases in between. The CDR3 has 14 amino acids. Germline lookup yields CDR1 SGHVS and CDR2 FQNEAQ. In nucleotides, the CDR3 is TGTGCCAGCAGCTACCTGGGGGATGGGTACGAGCAGTACTTC. The encoded protein is CASSYLGDGYEQYF.

The V gene is TRBV3-1 (or the pseudogene TRBV3-2), the J gene TRBJ2-1; tentatively, D is TRBD1 or TRBD2 (6 bases each). The V end was cut by 4 bases, the J end by 0 bases, with 13 bases between. The CDR3 length is 16 residues. The germline V gene encodes CDR1 LGHDT and CDR2 YNNKEL (reference sequence). The CDR3 DNA reads TGTGCCAGCAGCCCATCCGGGGGCCCCTCCTACAATGAGCAGTTCTTC. This sequence encodes CASSPSGGPSYNEQFF.

Concerning this clone itself: Other nucleotide sequences from this sample produce the same CDR3. The V call is TRBV19, the J call TRBJ2-2, with unresolved D. Germline V gives CDR1 LNHDA, CDR2 SQIVND (reference sequence). The CDR3 consists of 11 residues. Trimming took off 5 bases at V and 6 bases at J, with 4 bases between the two ends. The CDR3 here is CASSLAGELFF. The CDR3 nucleotides read TGTGCCAGTAGTCTAGCCGGGGAGCTGTTTTTT.

The chain recombines TRBV6-1 with TRBJ2-3; D is undetermined. CDR3 length: 18 amino acids. Germline-derived CDR1 and CDR2 are MNHNS and SASEGT. Trimming pared 2 bases from V and 1 base from J, leaving 19 bases between. The CDR3 spells CASSERVGVWAGTDTQYF. CDR3 coding DNA: TGTGCCAGCAGTGAACGAGTTGGTGTGTGGGCAGGCACAGATACGCAGTATTTT.

The chain recombines TRBV28 with TRBJ1-3; D is ambiguous. V lost 6 bases and J 0 bases, leaving 12 bases between the germline ends. This CDR3 region has 15 residues. The germline V gene has CDR1 MDHEN and CDR2 SYDVKM. DNA of the CDR3: TGTGCCAGCAGCCCCTTAGGGAACTCTGGAAACACCATATATTTT. Translated, it gives CASSPLGNSGNTIYF. Full variable domain (missing parts from reference TRBV28 and TRBJ1-3): DVKVTQSSRYLVKRTGEKVFLECVQDMDHENMFWYRQDPGLGLRLIYFSYDVKMKEKGDIPEGYSVSREKKERFSLILESASTNQTSMYLCASSPLGNSGNTIYFGEGSWLTVV.

This clone was counted a few times. The chain carries TRBV18 and TRBJ2-7; D is uncertain. Germline values: CDR1 KGHSH, CDR2 LQKENI. The CDR3 totals 12 residues. V dropped 1 base and J dropped 5 bases, with 6 bases sitting between them. The CDR3 sequence is CASSPQRDEQYF. CDR3 in DNA: TGTGCCAGCTCACCACAGCGTGACGAGCAGTACTTC.

As for this clone: Distinct nucleotide sequences in the sample also encode this CDR3. The V and J genes are TRBV19 and TRBJ2-5; TRBD2 matches 14 bases. The germline V gene has CDR1 LNHDA and CDR2 SQIVND (reference sequence). The CDR3 runs to 15 residues. With V trimmed by 4 bases and J by 4 bases, 2 bases remained unmatched. CDR3 bases: TGTGCCAGTAGTACCGGGACTAGCGGGGGAGAGACCCAGTACTTC. Translation gives CASSTGTSGGETQYF.

The rearrangement joins TRBV11-2 to TRBJ2-7; a weak D match, TRBD1 (6 bases). V lost 3 bases and J 12 bases, leaving 18 bases between the germline ends. The CDR3 consists of 13 residues. Germline V CDR1 and CDR2: SGHAT, FQNNGV. The CDR3 loop is CASSFGRQAPWYF. The CDR3 DNA reads TGTGCCAGCAGCTTTGGGAGACAGGCACCCTGGTACTTC. The full variable domain, in which reference TRBV11-2 and TRBJ2-7 provide the parts outside the CDR3, is EAGVAQSPRYKIIEKRQSVAFWCNPISGHATLYWYQQILGQGPKLLIQFQNNGVVDDSQLPKDRFSAERLKGVDSTLKIQPAKLEDSAVYLCASSFGRQAPWYFGPGTRLTVT.

J is TRBJ1-4 and V is TRBV4-1, with a tentative D call TRBD1 (6 bases). V was trimmed by 1 base and J by 2 bases, leaving 8 bases between them. The CDR3 spans 15 residues. Looked up from germline, CDR1 is MGHRA and CDR2 is YSYEKL. The CDR3 reads CASSQAGDTNEKLFF. Written as DNA, the CDR3 is TGCGCCAGCAGCCAAGCAGGGGACACTAATGAAAAACTGTTTTTT.

V is TRBV14 and J is TRBJ1-6, with a possible D match to TRBD1 (5 bases). The CDR3 is made up of 16 amino acids. The V end lost 0 bases, the J end lost 10 bases, and 16 bases lay between the germline ends. Germline CDR1 reads SGHDN; CDR2 reads FVKESK. This CDR3 is CASSQEVGATKSPLHF. CDR3 bases: TGTGCCAGCAGCCAAGAGGTTGGGGCTACTAAGTCACCCCTCCACTTT.

This chain links TRBV19 with TRBJ2-7, with a possible D match to TRBD1 (5 bases). Germline lookup yields CDR1 LNHDA and CDR2 SQIVND (reference sequence). This CDR3 is 13 amino acids long. The V gene lost 8 bases and the J gene lost 5 bases, with 16 bases spanning the gap. The CDR3 loop reads CASAPGRVDEQYF. CDR3 DNA: TGTGCCAGTGCCCCGGGCAGGGTAGACGAGCAGTACTTC. Full variable domain (remainder filled in from reference TRBV19 and TRBJ2-7): DGGITQSPKYLFRKEGQNVTLSCEQNLNHDAMYWYRQDPGQGLRLIYYSQIVNDFQKGDIAEGYSVSREKKESFPLTVTSAQKNPTAFYLCASAPGRVDEQYFGPGTRLTVT.

V and J are TRBV5-1 and TRBJ1-4; possible D gene TRBD1, 6 bases. Germline V gene sequence: CDR1 SGHRS, CDR2 YFSETQ. Trimming took 2 bases from V and 7 from J, leaving 12 bases between them. The CDR3 totals 14 residues. The CDR3 DNA is TGCGCCAGCAGCTTAGGGGGGCAGGGTGAAAAACTGTTTTTT. Its translation is CASSLGGQGEKLFF.

CDR3 nucleotides: TGTGCCATCCCCCACCGCCTACCAAACTATGGCTACACCTTC. Amino acids: CAIPHRLPNYGYTF. The chain carries TRBV2 and TRBJ1-2, with D hard to call. The V gene lost 10 bases and the J gene lost 2 bases, with 17 bases spanning the gap. CDR1 and CDR2 (germline): SNHLY, FYNNEI. The CDR3 is 14 amino acids.

The V and J genes are TRBV2 and TRBJ1-4; D is ambiguous. The V and J ends lost 3 bases and 0 bases respectively, with 11 bases between them. Germline V gives CDR1 SNHLY, CDR2 FYNNEI. This CDR3 is built from 16 residues. For the CDR3, the DNA is TGTGCCAGCAGTGATCCTGGCTCTGCAACTAATGAAAAACTGTTTTTT. It yields the protein CASSDPGSATNEKLFF.

The chain links TRBV27 to TRBJ1-1; tentative D call: TRBD1 (6 bases). CDR3 size: 13 residues. Germline CDR1 and CDR2: MNHEY and SMNVEV (reference sequence). Trimming stripped 1 base from V and 4 bases from J, with 7 bases between. CDR3 bases: TGTGCCAGCAGTTTATTGACAGGCACTGAAGCTTTCTTT. Translated: CASSLLTGTEAFF.

On this clone itself: A read error may account for a junction end that differs from germline. This sequence joins TRBV3-1 (or the pseudogene TRBV3-2) and TRBJ2-5; D remains unclear. The germline gives CDR1 LGHDT, CDR2 YNNKEL (reference sequence). The CDR3 covers 11 residues. The CDR3 is CASSLREAQYF. The CDR3 DNA reads as TGTGCCAGCAGTCTAAGAGAGGCCCAGTACTTC.

The chain has TRBV11-2 and TRBJ1-3; weak D call: TRBD1 (6 bases). The V gene's germline CDR1 is SGHAT and CDR2 FQNNGV. Trimming cost V 5 bases and J 0 bases, with 11 bases left between them. The CDR3 is 15 residues long. As DNA, the CDR3 is TGTGCCAGCAGCCGACAGGCCAACTCTGGAAACACCATATATTTT. Its translation: CASSRQANSGNTIYF.

The chain has TRBV6-5 and TRBJ1-5, with D unresolved. V shed 1 base and J shed 4 bases, with 5 bases lying between them. From germline, CDR1 is MNHEY and CDR2 SVGAGI. The CDR3 has 13 amino acids. CDR3 residues: CASSYFLNQPQHF. CDR3 in DNA: TGTGCCAGCAGTTACTTTTTAAATCAGCCCCAGCATTTT.

This sequence joins TRBV19 and TRBJ2-1; tentative D call: TRBD1 (5 bases). Germline V gives CDR1 LNHDA, CDR2 SQIVND (reference sequence). The CDR3 contains 16 residues. V lost 5 bases and J 1 base, leaving 15 bases between the germline ends. The CDR3 bases are TGTGCCAGTAGTCCCGGACAATTTCGATCCTACAATGAGCAGTTCTTC. Translation: CASSPGQFRSYNEQFF.

The rearrangement joins TRBV12-3 or TRBV12-4 to TRBJ1-5; no firm D call. The CDR3 is made up of 12 amino acids. V was shortened by 7 bases and J by 6 bases, with 10 bases between the two germline ends. The CDR3, as DNA: TGTGCCAGCACCCGGCAGTTTCAGCCCCAGCATTTT. Protein: CASTRQFQPQHF.

The chain is built from TRBV5-1 and TRBJ2-2; D unclear. CDR3 size: 15 residues. Trimming left V 0 bases short and J 0 bases short, with 6 bases between. Germline CDR1 is SGHRS and CDR2 is YFSETQ. CDR3 nucleotide sequence: TGCGCCAGCAGCTTGGTTCCGTCGAACACCGGGGAGCTGTTTTTT. It specifies CASSLVPSNTGELFF. The variable domain in full, with the rest retrieved from reference TRBV5-1 and TRBJ2-2, is KAGVTQTPRYLIKTRGQQVTLSCSPISGHRSVSWYQQTPGQGLQFLFEYFSETQRNKGNFPGRFSGRQFSNSRSEMNVSTLELGDSALYLCASSLVPSNTGELFFGEGSRLTVL.

This chain uses TRBV9 with TRBJ2-5, with 7 nucleotides matching TRBD2. The CDR3 has 15 residues. Germline-derived CDR1 and CDR2 are SGDLS and YYNGEE. The V and J ends lost 0 bases and 1 base, in that order; junction bases with no gene match: 3. CDR3 amino acids: CASSVAWGGQETQYF. The CDR3 coding sequence is TGTGCCAGCAGCGTAGCTTGGGGGGGCCAAGAGACCCAGTACTTC.

This clone was observed once. The chain carries TRBV5-1 and TRBJ1-4; TRBD1 matches 8 bases. This CDR3 has 14 residues. The germline gives CDR1 SGHRS, CDR2 YFSETQ. With V trimmed by 3 bases and J by 5 bases, 3 bases remained unmatched. DNA for the CDR3: TGCGCCAGCAGCTGGGGACAGGAAAATGAAAAACTGTTTTTT. It codes for CASSWGQENEKLFF.

The chain joins TRBV2 to TRBJ1-2; D is unclear. Trimming removed 6 bases at V and 2 bases at J, with 19 bases between. The CDR3 loop spans 16 amino acids. Germline CDR1 SNHLY, CDR2 FYNNEI. The CDR3 DNA reads TGTGCCAGCAGAGCAGCCGCGGTATCGGGGAACTATGGCTACACCTTC. Protein: CASRAAAVSGNYGYTF. The full variable domain, its missing parts supplied by reference TRBV2 and TRBJ1-2, is EPEVTQTPSHQVTQMGQEVILRCVPISNHLYFYWYRQILGQKVEFLVSFYNNEISEKSEIFDDQFSVERPDGSNFTLKIRSTKLEDSAMYFCASRAAAVSGNYGYTFGSGTRLTVV.